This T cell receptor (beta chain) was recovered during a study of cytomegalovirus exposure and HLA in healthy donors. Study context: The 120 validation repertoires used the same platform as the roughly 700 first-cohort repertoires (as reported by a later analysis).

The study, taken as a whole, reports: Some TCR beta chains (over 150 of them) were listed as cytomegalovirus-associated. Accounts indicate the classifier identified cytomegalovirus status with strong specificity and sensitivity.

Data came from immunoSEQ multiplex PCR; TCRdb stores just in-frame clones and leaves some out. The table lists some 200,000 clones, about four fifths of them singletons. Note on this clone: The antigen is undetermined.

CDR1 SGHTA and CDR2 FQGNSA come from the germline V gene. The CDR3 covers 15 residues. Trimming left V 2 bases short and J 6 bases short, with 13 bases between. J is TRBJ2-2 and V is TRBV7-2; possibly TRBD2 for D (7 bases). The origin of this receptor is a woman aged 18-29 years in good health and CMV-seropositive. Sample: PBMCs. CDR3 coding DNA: TGTGCCAGCAGCTTACGTGGGGGGGCCCCCGGGGAGCTGTTTTTT. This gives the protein CASSLRGGAPGELFF. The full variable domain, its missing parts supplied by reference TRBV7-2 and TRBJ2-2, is GAGVSQSPSNKVTEKGKDVELRCDPISGHTALYWYRQSLGQGLEFLIYFQGNSAPDKSGLPSDRFSAERTGGSVSTLTIQRTQQEDSAVYLCASSLRGGAPGELFFGEGSRLTVL.